This T cell receptor beta chain appears in the sequencing data of a study of shared clonotypes between healthy human individuals. The wider study: Three CD4 naive, three CD4 memory, two CD8 naive and one CD8 memory plate were used per donor.

Study conclusions and caveats: The authors sampled blood alone, and tissue repertoires likely differ. Even with large depth, rarefaction showed that sorted-subset sequencing was incomplete.

As regards this clone: The antigen is unknown.

Assay used: immunoSEQ multiplex PCR; TCRdb lists only in-frame clones, some missing. The sample shows about 2.3 million clones, over 90% of them seen only once. Naive CD45RA+ and memory CD45RA-negative subsets were split from CD4+ cells. The trim removed 1 base at V and 7 bases at J, leaving 13 bases unmatched. The germline gives CDR1 SGHRS, CDR2 YFSETQ. CDR3 length: 17 residues. The sample consisted of naive CD4+ T cells from PBMCs. Subset given: CD45RA+ positively selected. This chain uses TRBV5-1 with TRBJ2-5, with 10 bases matching TRBD2. This receptor was identified in a man between 18 and 29 years old in good health. Some clones in this sample may be carry-over from other donors' samples. The CDR3 DNA follows: TGCGCCAGCAGCTTGTGGAGCCAGCGGGAGGGCCGAGGGACCCAGTACTTC. It is translated as CASSLWSQREGRGTQYF.